There are many counts of the clone carrying this TCR beta chain. Library construction for TCR beta used iRepertoire HTBI primers and Arm-PCR of CDR3 regions. One entry per CDR3 protein, called by TCRdb with MiXCR from the multiplex PCR reads. The table has around 480,000 distinct CDR3 sequences, about 16% seen once; the top ten hold approximately 25%. This sample was taken from a study of regulatory T cells in long-lasting Graves disease. The germline V and J ends were trimmed by 1 base and 0 bases, with 10 bases remaining between them. This CDR3 comprises 16 residues. From germline, CDR1 is MDHEN and CDR2 SYDVKM. Time point noted: newly diagnosed GD, antithyroid drugs for less than 3 months. The TCR library used RNA extracted from PBMCs. The same data also contributed to another study, on T cells in Graves' hyperthyroidism and ophthalmopathy.

This material consisted of peripheral blood mononuclear cells (PBMCs), taken at new diagnosis, from a patient treated with antithyroid drugs. The origin of this receptor is a woman aged 35 to 59 with Graves disease. The V call is TRBV28, the J call TRBJ1-5; D is unclear. The CDR3 DNA reads TGTGCCAGCAGTTTATACCGAAGCTATAGCAATCAGCCCCAGCATTTT. Its translation: CASSLYRSYSNQPQHF.